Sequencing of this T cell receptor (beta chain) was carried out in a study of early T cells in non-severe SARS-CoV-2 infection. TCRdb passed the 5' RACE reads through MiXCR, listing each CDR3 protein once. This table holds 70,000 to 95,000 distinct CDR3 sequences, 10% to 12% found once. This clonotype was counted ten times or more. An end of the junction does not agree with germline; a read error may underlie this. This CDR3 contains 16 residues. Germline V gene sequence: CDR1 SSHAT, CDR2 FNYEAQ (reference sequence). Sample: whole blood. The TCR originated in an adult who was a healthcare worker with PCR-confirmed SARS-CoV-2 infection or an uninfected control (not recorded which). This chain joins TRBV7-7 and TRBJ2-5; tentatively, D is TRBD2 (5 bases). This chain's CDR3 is CASSPLGGFGEETQYF. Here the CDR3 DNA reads TGTGCTAGCAGCCCCCTCGGTGGTTTTGGGGAGGAGACCCAGTACTTC.